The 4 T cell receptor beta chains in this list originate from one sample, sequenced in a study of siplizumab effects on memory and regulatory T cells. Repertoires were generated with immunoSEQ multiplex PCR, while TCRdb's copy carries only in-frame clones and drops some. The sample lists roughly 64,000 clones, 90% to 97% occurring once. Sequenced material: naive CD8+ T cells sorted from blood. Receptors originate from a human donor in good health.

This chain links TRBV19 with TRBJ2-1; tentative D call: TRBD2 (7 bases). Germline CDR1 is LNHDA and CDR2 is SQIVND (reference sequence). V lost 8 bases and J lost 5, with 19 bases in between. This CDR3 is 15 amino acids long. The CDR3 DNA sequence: TGTGCCAGTGCCAGAGGAGGGGGGGCCAACAATGAGCAGTTCTTC. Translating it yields CASARGGGANNEQFF.

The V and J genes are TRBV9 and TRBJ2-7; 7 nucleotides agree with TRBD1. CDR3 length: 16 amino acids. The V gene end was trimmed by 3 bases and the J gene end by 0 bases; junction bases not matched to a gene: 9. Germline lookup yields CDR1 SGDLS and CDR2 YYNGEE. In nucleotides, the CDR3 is TGTGCCAGCAGCGCGAACCCGGGACAGAACTCCTACGAGCAGTACTTC. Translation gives CASSANPGQNSYEQYF.

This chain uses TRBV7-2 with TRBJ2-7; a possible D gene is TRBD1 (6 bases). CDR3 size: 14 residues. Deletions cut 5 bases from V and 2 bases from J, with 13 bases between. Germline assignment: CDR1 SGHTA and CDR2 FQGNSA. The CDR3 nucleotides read TGTGCCAGCAGCCCGGGACACAAAACCTACGAGCAGTACTTC. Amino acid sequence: CASSPGHKTYEQYF.

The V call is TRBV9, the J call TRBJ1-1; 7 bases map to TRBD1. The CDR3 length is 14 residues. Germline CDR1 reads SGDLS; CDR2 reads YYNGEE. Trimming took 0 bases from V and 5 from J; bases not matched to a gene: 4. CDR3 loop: CASSVVGGWTEAFF. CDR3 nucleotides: TGTGCCAGCAGCGTAGTAGGGGGCTGGACTGAAGCTTTCTTT.